This TCR beta chain was found in a study of T cell repertoires in cytomegalovirus infection (dated by TCRdb to the late 2010s). As for the study more broadly: Recently identified HLA-C-restricted CMV epitopes, whose presentation resists viral immunomodulation, were targeted by peptide stimulations together with well-studied HLA-B-restricted epitopes. Donor HLA type was relevant to the analysis, as public TCR beta signatures indicated carriage of CMV infection together with the matching HLA type. Results the study describes overall, beyond this receptor: In both this cohort and an independent roughly 360-donor cohort, the cumulative frequency of public TCR beta family members distinguished carriers of CMV infection plus the relevant HLA type. The ex vivo response was dominated by HLA-C-restricted CMV-specific TCR beta clonotypes, and the single most frequent clonotype in two of eight donors was supplied by these HLA-C-restricted clonotypes.

In this sample, this clonotype turned up many times. This receptor's antigen is unknown. Base qualities were left out, and no much larger clone turns up one base away. Sequencing instrument: Illumina HiSeq 1500. In TCRdb, the public reads were trimmed at Q25 with fastp and aligned with MiXCR, with productive beta chains retained. Entries that share a CDR3 protein sequence are merged under the most common genes and DNA. This sample lists approximately 770,000 distinct CDR3 sequences; 29% were detected once. About an eighth of the sample comes from the top ten. This specimen's treatment or condition label, interpreted: in vitro stimulation with specific CMV peptide epitopes to enrich CMV-specific T cells. Sequences SGHTA (CDR1) and FQGNSA (CDR2) are obtained from the germline V gene. The trim is 4 bases for V and 9 bases for J, with a gap of 21 bases between the germline ends. The CDR3, cysteine through phenylalanine, is 15 amino acids long. Only the CDR3 DNA is retained, 45 bases long and in frame from the first base.

The source material was cultured CD8+ T cells from PBMCs, sampled from culture after CMV antigen stimulation. The origin of this receptor is a human donor in good health (CMV status not recorded). Some clones in this sample may be carry-over from other donors' samples. The chain links TRBV7-2 with TRBJ1-2; TRBD1 is perhaps the D gene, given 5 matching bases. The DNA reads as follows: TGTGCCAGCAGCTCAGCGACAGCGAGGACTGAAAGCTACACCTTC. Its amino acids are CASSSATARTESYTF.